The clone carrying this TCR beta chain was observed many times. This entry is derived from a study of T cells in Graves' hyperthyroidism and ophthalmopathy. Amplification targeted TCR beta CDR3 regions from RNA transcripts. HTBI primers were used for first-round RT-PCR of the TCR CDR3. TCRdb used MiXCR to reprocess the multiplex PCR reads, holding one entry per CDR3 protein. The profile shows 700,000 or so distinct CDR3 sequences, 16% of them singletons. V lost 6 bases and J lost 3; bases outside the gene matches: 4. The CDR3 is made up of 14 amino acids. CDR1 and CDR2 (germline): SNHLY, FYNNEI. This TCR derives from a man between 18 and 29 years old with Graves' hyperthyroidism. The V gene is TRBV2, the J gene TRBJ2-7, with 11 bases identical to TRBD2. The sample consisted of blood. CDR3 coding DNA: TGTGCCAGCAGCGGGACTAGCGGTGTCTACGAGCAGTACTTC. It encodes CASSGTSGVYEQYF.